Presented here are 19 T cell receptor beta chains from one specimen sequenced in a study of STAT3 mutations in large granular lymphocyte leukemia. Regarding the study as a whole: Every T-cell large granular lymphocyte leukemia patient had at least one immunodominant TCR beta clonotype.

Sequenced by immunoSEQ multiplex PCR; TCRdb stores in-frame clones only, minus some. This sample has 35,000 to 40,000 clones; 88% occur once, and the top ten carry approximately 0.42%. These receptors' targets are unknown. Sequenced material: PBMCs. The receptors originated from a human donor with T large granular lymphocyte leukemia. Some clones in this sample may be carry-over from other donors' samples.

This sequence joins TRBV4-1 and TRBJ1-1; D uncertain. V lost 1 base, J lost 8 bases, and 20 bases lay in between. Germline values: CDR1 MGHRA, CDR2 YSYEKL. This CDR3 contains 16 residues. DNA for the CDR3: TGCGCCAGCAGCCAAGTGTCCAGAGGGCGTGGAGCGGAAGCTTTCTTT. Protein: CASSQVSRGRGAEAFF.

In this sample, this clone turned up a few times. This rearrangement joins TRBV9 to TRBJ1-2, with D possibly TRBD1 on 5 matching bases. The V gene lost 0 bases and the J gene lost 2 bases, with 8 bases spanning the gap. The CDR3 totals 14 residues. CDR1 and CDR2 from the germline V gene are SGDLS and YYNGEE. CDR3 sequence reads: CASSVGGRNYGYTF. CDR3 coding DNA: TGTGCCAGCAGCGTAGGGGGACGAAACTATGGCTACACCTTC.

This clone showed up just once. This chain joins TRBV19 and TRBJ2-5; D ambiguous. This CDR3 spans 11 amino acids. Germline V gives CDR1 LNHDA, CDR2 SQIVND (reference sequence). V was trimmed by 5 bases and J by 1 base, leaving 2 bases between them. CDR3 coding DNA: TGTGCCAGTAGTGTCCAAGAGACCCAGTACTTC. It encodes CASSVQETQYF.

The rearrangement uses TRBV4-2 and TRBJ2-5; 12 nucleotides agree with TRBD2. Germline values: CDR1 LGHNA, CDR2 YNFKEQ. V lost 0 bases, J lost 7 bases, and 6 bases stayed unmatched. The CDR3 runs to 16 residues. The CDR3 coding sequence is TGTGCCAGCAGCCAAGAAACTAGCGGGGGGACTGGGACCCAGTACTTC. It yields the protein CASSQETSGGTGTQYF.

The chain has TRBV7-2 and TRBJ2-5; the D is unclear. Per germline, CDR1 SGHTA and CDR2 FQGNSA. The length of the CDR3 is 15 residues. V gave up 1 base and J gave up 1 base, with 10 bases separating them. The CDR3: CASSLVRVPQETQYF. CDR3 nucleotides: TGTGCCAGCAGCTTAGTTCGGGTCCCCCAAGAGACCCAGTACTTC.

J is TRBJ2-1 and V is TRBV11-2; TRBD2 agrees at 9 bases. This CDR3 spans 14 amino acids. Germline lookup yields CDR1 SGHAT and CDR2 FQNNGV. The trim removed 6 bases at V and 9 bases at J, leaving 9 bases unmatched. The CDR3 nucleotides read TGTGCCAGCAGTCGACTTGCGGGGGGGCGTGAGCAGTTCTTC. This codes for CASSRLAGGREQFF.

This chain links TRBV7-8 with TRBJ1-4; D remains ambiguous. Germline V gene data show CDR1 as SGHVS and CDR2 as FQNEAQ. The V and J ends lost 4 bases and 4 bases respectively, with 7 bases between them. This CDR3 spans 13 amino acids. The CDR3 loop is CASSSVYNEKLFF. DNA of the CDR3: TGTGCCAGCAGCTCCGTCTATAATGAAAAACTGTTTTTT.

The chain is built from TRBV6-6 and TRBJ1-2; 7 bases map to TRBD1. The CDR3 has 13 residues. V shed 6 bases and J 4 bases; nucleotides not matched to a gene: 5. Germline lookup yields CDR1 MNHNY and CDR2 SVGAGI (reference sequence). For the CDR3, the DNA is TGTGCCAGCAGGGGCGACAGGGCCTATGGCTACACCTTC. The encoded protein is CASRGDRAYGYTF.

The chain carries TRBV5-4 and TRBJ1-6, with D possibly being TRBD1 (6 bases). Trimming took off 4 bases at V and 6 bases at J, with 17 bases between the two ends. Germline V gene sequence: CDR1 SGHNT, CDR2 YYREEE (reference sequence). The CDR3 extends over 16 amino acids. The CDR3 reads CASSETSRGGNSPLHF. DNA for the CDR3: TGTGCCAGCAGCGAAACCTCCAGGGGTGGTAATTCACCCCTCCACTTT.

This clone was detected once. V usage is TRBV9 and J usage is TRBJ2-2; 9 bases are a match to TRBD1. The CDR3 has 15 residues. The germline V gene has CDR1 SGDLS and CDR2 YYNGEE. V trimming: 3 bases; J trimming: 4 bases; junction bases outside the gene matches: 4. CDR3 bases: TGTGCCAGCAGCGCCGGGACAGGGACCACCGGGGAGCTGTTTTTT. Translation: CASSAGTGTTGELFF.

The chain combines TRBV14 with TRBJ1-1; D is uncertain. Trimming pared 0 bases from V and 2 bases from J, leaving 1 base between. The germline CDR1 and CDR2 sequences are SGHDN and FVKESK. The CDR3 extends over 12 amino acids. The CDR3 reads CASSQENTEAFF. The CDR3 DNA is TGTGCCAGCAGCCAAGAAAACACTGAAGCTTTCTTT.

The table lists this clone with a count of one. The CDR3 DNA reads TGTGCCAGCAGCCACGACCTAGGGGAGGCCGGGGAGCTGTTTTTT. Protein sequence: CASSHDLGEAGELFF. This chain links TRBV6-6 with TRBJ2-2, with D possibly being TRBD2 (6 bases). The CDR3 is made up of 15 amino acids. CDR1 is MNHNY and CDR2 is SVGAGI in the germline V gene (reference sequence). Trimming took 6 bases from V and 6 from J, leaving 17 bases between them.

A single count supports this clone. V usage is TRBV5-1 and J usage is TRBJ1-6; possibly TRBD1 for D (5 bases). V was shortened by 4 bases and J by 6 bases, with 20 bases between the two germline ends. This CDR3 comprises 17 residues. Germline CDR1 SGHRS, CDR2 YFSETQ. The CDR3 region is CASSTDGTAGSNSPLHF. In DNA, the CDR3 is TGCGCCAGCAGCACGGATGGGACGGCGGGGAGTAATTCACCCCTCCACTTT.

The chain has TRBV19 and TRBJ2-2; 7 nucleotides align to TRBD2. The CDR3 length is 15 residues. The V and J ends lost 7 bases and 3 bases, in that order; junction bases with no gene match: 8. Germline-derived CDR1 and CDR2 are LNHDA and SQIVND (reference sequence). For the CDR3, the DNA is TGTGCCAGTACTCATGGGGGGAGGGACACCGGGGAGCTGTTTTTT. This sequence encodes CASTHGGRDTGELFF.

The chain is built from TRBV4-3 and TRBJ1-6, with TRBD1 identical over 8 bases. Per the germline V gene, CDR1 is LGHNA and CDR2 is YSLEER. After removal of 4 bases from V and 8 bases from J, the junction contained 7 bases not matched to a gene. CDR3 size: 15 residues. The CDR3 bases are TGCGCCAGCAGCCCCTCCCAGGGGGCGGATTCACCCCTCCACTTT. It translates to CASSPSQGADSPLHF.

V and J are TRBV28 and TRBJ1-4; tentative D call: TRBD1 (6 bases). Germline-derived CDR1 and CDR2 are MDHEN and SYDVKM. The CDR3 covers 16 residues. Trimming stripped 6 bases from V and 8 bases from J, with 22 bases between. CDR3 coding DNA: TGTGCCAGCAGCCCCCCTTACAGGGAGGTCGGGGAAAAACTGTTTTTT. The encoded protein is CASSPPYREVGEKLFF.

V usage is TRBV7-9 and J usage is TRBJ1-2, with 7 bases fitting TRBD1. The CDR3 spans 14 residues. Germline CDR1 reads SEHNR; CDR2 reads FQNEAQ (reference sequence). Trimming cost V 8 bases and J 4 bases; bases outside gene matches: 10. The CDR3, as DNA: TGTGCCAGCGATACCACAGGGGTGGGCTATGGCTACACCTTC. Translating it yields CASDTTGVGYGYTF.

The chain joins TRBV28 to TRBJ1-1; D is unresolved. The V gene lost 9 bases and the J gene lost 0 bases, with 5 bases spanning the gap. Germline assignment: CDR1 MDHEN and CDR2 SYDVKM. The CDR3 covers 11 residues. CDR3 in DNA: TGTGCCAGAGGCGTGAACACTGAAGCTTTCTTT. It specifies CARGVNTEAFF.

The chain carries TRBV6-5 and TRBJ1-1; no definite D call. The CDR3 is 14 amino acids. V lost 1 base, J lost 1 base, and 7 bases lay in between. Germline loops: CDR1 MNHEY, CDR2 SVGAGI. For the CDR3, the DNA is TGTGCCAGCAGTTACTTCGGAAGGAACACTGAAGCTTTCTTT. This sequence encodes CASSYFGRNTEAFF.